One sample yielded the 11 T cell receptor beta chains listed below, sequenced in a study of T cells after yellow fever vaccination. TCRdb itself ran the 5' RACE reads through MiXCR, one entry per CDR3 protein. The repertoire holds around 360,000 distinct CDR3 sequences, with approximately 10% as singletons. The sequences come from PBMCs, collected on the day of the first yellow fever vaccination. All receptors derive from a man younger than 35 who received the YFV17D yellow fever vaccine.

This clonotype showed up just a few times. The chain employs TRBV6-5 and TRBJ1-2, with D maybe TRBD1 (5 bases). The CDR3 runs to 13 residues. The ends were cut back, 6 bases at V and 5 bases at J, with 13 bases in the middle. CDR1 MNHEY and CDR2 SVGAGI come from the germline V gene. The CDR3 is CASRKGGGYGYTF. For the CDR3, the DNA is TGTGCCAGCAGAAAGGGTGGGGGATATGGCTACACCTTC.

The table lists this clonotype with a few counts. V gene TRBV5-1 combines with J gene TRBJ2-4; tentative D call: TRBD1 (6 bases). V gave up 5 bases and J gave up 2 bases, with 14 bases separating them. The CDR3 loop spans 15 amino acids. The germline V gene has CDR1 SGHRS and CDR2 YFSETQ. The CDR3 region is CASSSGVGSKNIQYF. The CDR3 DNA reads as TGCGCCAGCAGTTCAGGGGTGGGGTCCAAAAACATTCAGTACTTC.

This rearrangement joins TRBV30 to TRBJ1-1; D is unresolved. V lost 5 bases and J 1 base, leaving 11 bases between the germline ends. The CDR3 loop spans 13 amino acids. Germline CDR1 is GTSNPN and CDR2 is SVGIG (reference sequence). CDR3 region: CAWGRIQNTEAFF. CDR3 nucleotide sequence: TGTGCCTGGGGACGGATACAGAACACTGAAGCTTTCTTT.

This clonotype has a count of ten or more. The CDR3 DNA reads TGTGCCAGCAGCCAAGGGGACCCCCACTGGGAGACCCAGTACTTC. Protein sequence: CASSQGDPHWETQYF. This rearrangement joins TRBV7-9 to TRBJ2-5; the D call may be TRBD1 or TRBD2 (5 bases each). V lost 5 bases to trimming and J lost 5 bases, with 18 bases between them. Per germline, CDR1 SEHNR and CDR2 FQNEAQ (reference sequence). The CDR3 loop spans 15 amino acids.

The J gene is TRBJ1-4, the V gene TRBV29-1; a possible D gene is TRBD1 (6 bases). The CDR3 covers 12 residues. Germline CDR1 SQVTM, CDR2 ANQGSEA. Trimming cost V 7 bases and J 0 bases, with 6 bases left between them. In DNA form, the CDR3 reads TGCAGCGCAGGGGCAACTAATGAAAAACTGTTTTTT. This codes for CSAGATNEKLFF.

The gene calls are TRBV7-6 and TRBJ2-3; tentatively, D is TRBD1 (6 bases). Germline values: CDR1 SGHVS, CDR2 FNYEAQ. The length of the CDR3 is 14 residues. Between the trimmed V and J ends, which lost 6 bases and 4 bases, there was a span of 14 bases. Here the CDR3 DNA reads TGTGCCAGCAGTCCTGGACAGCTATCAGATACGCAGTATTTT. Its protein is CASSPGQLSDTQYF.

This clonotype was found a few times. The chain couples TRBV24-1 to TRBJ2-3; 8 positions agree with TRBD2. V shed 9 bases and J 0 bases; nucleotides not matched to a gene: 13. The germline CDR1 and CDR2 sequences are KGHDR and SFDVKD. This CDR3 has 17 residues. CDR3: CATEPGTRHPSTDTQYF. The CDR3 nucleotides are TGTGCCACCGAACCCGGGACTAGGCATCCTAGCACAGATACGCAGTATTTT.

This clonotype turned up a few times. This rearrangement joins TRBV5-1 to TRBJ2-2, with D hard to call. CDR3 length equals 14 residues. V was cut by 2 bases and J by 2 bases, with 7 bases left in between. Germline CDR1 is SGHRS and CDR2 is YFSETQ. This CDR3 reads CASSFLDNTGELFF. The CDR3 nucleotides read TGCGCCAGCAGCTTTCTAGATAACACCGGGGAGCTGTTTTTT.

In its sample, this clonotype was seen many times. This chain links TRBV11-2 with TRBJ1-2, with 8 bases fitting TRBD1. This CDR3 has 17 amino acids. The germline CDR1 and CDR2 sequences are SGHAT and FQNNGV. J was trimmed by 4 bases and V by 5 bases; bases with no gene match: 15. CDR3 DNA: TGTGCCAGCAGCCGCCAGGGGGGTCAGGGGGCTGGCTATGGCTACACCTTC. It translates to CASSRQGGQGAGYGYTF.

This chain connects TRBV20-1 to TRBJ1-1; unclear D gene. Germline CDR1 DFQATT, CDR2 SNEGSKA (reference sequence). The germline V and J ends were trimmed by 0 bases and 6 bases, with 14 bases remaining between them. CDR3 length equals 14 residues. CDR3 sequence: CSARDPYIDAEAFF. CDR3 coding DNA: TGCAGTGCTAGAGATCCGTACATCGACGCTGAAGCTTTCTTT.

The rearrangement links TRBV5-1 to TRBJ2-1; the D is unclear. V lost 7 bases, J lost 5 bases, and 13 bases lay in between. Germline-derived CDR1 and CDR2 are SGHRS and YFSETQ. There are 13 residues in the CDR3. CDR3 nucleotide sequence: TGCGCCAGCGGTCAAATAGGGAACAATGAGCAGTTCTTC. It encodes CASGQIGNNEQFF.